Presented here are 27 T cell receptor beta chains from one specimen sequenced in a study of OX40 agonist ivuxolimab in advanced cancers. Clones were sequenced by immunoSEQ multiplex PCR, and TCRdb holds only the in-frame ones, with some missing. This repertoire shows approximately 80,000 clones, 89% found once; its top ten account for 0.15% to 0.2%. Sample: CD4+ or CD8+ T cells sorted from blood, taken in a trial of the OX40 agonist ivuxolimab. Receptors were obtained from an adult with an advanced solid tumor such as melanoma, head and neck, liver or kidney cancer.

J is TRBJ2-5 and V is TRBV2; 10 positions agree with TRBD1. Trimming took 7 bases from V and 5 from J; bases not matched to a gene: 10. This CDR3 is 15 amino acids long. Germline loops: CDR1 SNHLY, CDR2 FYNNEI. In DNA form, the CDR3 reads TGTGCCAGCACCAACTTTGGACAGGGGGGGGAGACCCAGTACTTC. The encoded protein is CASTNFGQGGETQYF.

The chain carries TRBV5-1 and TRBJ2-3; TRBD1 aligns across 7 bases. The CDR3 covers 15 residues. The J segment lost 0 bases and the V segment lost 3 bases, leaving 4 bases of the junction unmatched. Germline assignment: CDR1 SGHRS and CDR2 YFSETQ. The CDR3 loop reads CASSSTGQSTDTQYF. The CDR3 DNA sequence: TGCGCCAGCAGCTCAACGGGACAGAGCACAGATACGCAGTATTTT.

The V call is TRBV5-5, the J call TRBJ2-1; D is unresolved. Trimming left V 1 base short and J 6 bases short, with 8 bases between. This CDR3 comprises 13 residues. Looked up from germline, CDR1 is SGHKS and CDR2 is YYEKEE (reference sequence). CDR3 sequence reads: CASSLNVGNEQFF. CDR3 sequence (DNA): TGTGCCAGCAGCTTGAACGTGGGCAATGAGCAGTTCTTC.

The gene calls are TRBV7-9 and TRBJ2-6; D not certain. The CDR3 covers 16 residues. Trimming cost V 1 base and J 0 bases, with 7 bases left between them. The V gene's germline CDR1 is SEHNR and CDR2 FQNEAQ (reference sequence). The CDR3 bases are TGTGCCAGCAGCTTAGGACCGCTCTCTGGGGCCAACGTCCTGACTTTC. This sequence encodes CASSLGPLSGANVLTF.

V is TRBV4-1 and J is TRBJ1-6, with TRBD1 matching 7 bases. This CDR3 spans 16 amino acids. With 1 base clipped from V and 8 bases from J, the junction kept 8 bases outside the gene matches. Germline-derived CDR1 and CDR2 are MGHRA and YSYEKL. The CDR3 nucleotides read TGCGCCAGCAGCCAAGGGGCAGCAGGGGGGCATTCACCCCTCCACTTT. It specifies CASSQGAAGGHSPLHF.

Here the CDR3 reads CASRPVGGAVFGNTEAFF. The CDR3 DNA is TGTGCCAGCAGACCCGTGGGGGGGGCGGTCTTTGGGAACACTGAAGCTTTCTTT. This chain joins TRBV5-6 and TRBJ1-1, with D maybe TRBD1 (6 bases). This CDR3 contains 18 residues. Trimming took 5 bases from V and 1 from J, leaving 24 bases between them. Germline V gives CDR1 SGHDT, CDR2 YYEEEE.

The gene calls are TRBV7-9 and TRBJ1-6, with TRBD1 as a possible D gene (6 bases). The CDR3 has 14 residues. Deletions cut 5 bases from V and 7 bases from J, with 12 bases between. Germline CDR1 is SEHNR and CDR2 is FQNEAQ (reference sequence). This CDR3 reads CASSPGGSNSPLHF. The DNA for the CDR3 is TGTGCCAGCAGCCCTGGGGGCAGCAATTCACCCCTCCACTTT. The variable domain in full, with the rest retrieved from reference TRBV7-9 and TRBJ1-6, is DTGVSQNPRHKITKRGQNVTFRCDPISEHNRLYWYRQTLGQGPEFLTYFQNEAQLEKSRLLSDRFSAERPKGSFSTLEIQRTEQGDSAMYLCASSPGGSNSPLHFGNGTRLTVT.

The chain employs TRBV19 and TRBJ1-5; no reliable D call. Per the germline V gene, CDR1 is LNHDA and CDR2 is SQIVND (reference sequence). V lost 3 bases and J lost 1, with 10 bases in between. The CDR3 sequence is 15 residues long. The CDR3, as DNA: TGTGCCAGTAGTATCCTCGGCAGGAGCAATCAGCCCCAGCATTTT. Its protein is CASSILGRSNQPQHF.

This chain joins TRBV29-1 and TRBJ2-3, with a tentative D call TRBD2 (7 bases). The CDR3 runs to 15 residues. CDR1 and CDR2 from the germline V gene are SQVTM and ANQGSEA. The V gene lost 4 bases and the J gene lost 2 bases, with 16 bases spanning the gap. In DNA, the CDR3 is TGCAGCGTTGTAGGGGGGGCAGCCACCACAGATACGCAGTATTTT. Protein sequence: CSVVGGAATTDTQYF.

The rearrangement uses TRBV6-1 and TRBJ2-1, with 9 bases aligning to TRBD1. The length of the CDR3 is 15 residues. Trimming at V came to 6 bases and at J to 5 bases, leaving 8 bases not matched to a gene. Germline-derived CDR1 and CDR2 are MNHNS and SASEGT. This CDR3 is CASRAGTGKNNEQFF. CDR3 nucleotide sequence: TGTGCCAGCAGGGCCGGGACAGGGAAAAACAATGAGCAGTTCTTC.

This clone was seen once. J is TRBJ1-6 and V is TRBV19; a weak D match, TRBD1 (6 bases). The germline gives CDR1 LNHDA, CDR2 SQIVND (reference sequence). Trimming shortened V by 6 bases and J by 2 bases, and 11 bases separated the two germline ends. The CDR3 length is 15 residues. DNA for the CDR3: TGTGCCAGTAGGAGGCAGGGGACCTATAATTCACCCCTCCACTTT. Translation: CASRRQGTYNSPLHF.

The chain carries TRBV28 and TRBJ1-5; D is unresolved. The germline V gene has CDR1 MDHEN and CDR2 SYDVKM. CDR3 length equals 13 residues. V was pared by 5 bases and J by 3 bases, with 8 bases between. CDR3 sequence reads: CASSPHNNQPQHF. Written as DNA, the CDR3 is TGTGCCAGCAGTCCGCATAACAATCAGCCCCAGCATTTT. The full variable domain, rest sourced from reference TRBV28 and TRBJ1-5, is DVKVTQSSRYLVKRTGEKVFLECVQDMDHENMFWYRQDPGLGLRLIYFSYDVKMKEKGDIPEGYSVSREKKERFSLILESASTNQTSMYLCASSPHNNQPQHFGDGTRLSIL.

As DNA, the CDR3 is TGTGCCAGCAGCTCCAGCGGGAGTTTATCCAATGAGCAGTTCTTC. As protein: CASSSSGSLSNEQFF. The chain recombines TRBV7-2 with TRBJ2-1, with 8 positions matching TRBD2. The V gene end was trimmed by 4 bases and the J gene end by 6 bases; junction bases not matched to a gene: 8. This CDR3 has 15 amino acids. Germline loops: CDR1 SGHTA, CDR2 FQGNSA.

This clone was seen a single time. The CDR3 nucleotides read TGTGCCAGCAGGGCTGGGGACCAAAGCAATCAGCCCCAGCATTTT. Its translation: CASRAGDQSNQPQHF. The rearrangement uses TRBV2 and TRBJ1-5; tentative D call: TRBD1 (5 bases). This CDR3 spans 15 amino acids. V dropped 6 bases and J dropped 1 base, with 13 bases sitting between them. Per the germline V gene, CDR1 is SNHLY and CDR2 is FYNNEI.

This clone was seen once. The genes are TRBV5-6 and TRBJ2-7, with D possibly matching TRBD1 (5 bases). This CDR3 has 14 residues. The V end was cut by 4 bases, the J end by 7 bases, with 18 bases between. Germline-derived CDR1 and CDR2 are SGHDT and YYEEEE. CDR3 coding DNA: TGTGCCAGCAGCCCGACAGTCCCGTCCGGGGAGCAGTACTTC. Translation: CASSPTVPSGEQYF.

The CDR3 region is CASSIREGNYEQYV. For the CDR3, the DNA is TGTGCCAGCTCTATAAGAGAGGGAAACTACGAGCAGTACGTC. This chain connects TRBV18 to TRBJ2-7; a weak D match, TRBD2 (5 bases). Germline V lookup: CDR1 KGHSH, CDR2 LQKENI. V was trimmed by 6 bases and J by 3 bases, leaving 15 bases between them. This CDR3 is built from 14 residues.

The rearrangement links TRBV6-1 to TRBJ1-5; tentative D call: TRBD1 (6 bases). This CDR3 spans 15 amino acids. V was trimmed by 3 bases and J by 5 bases, leaving 14 bases between them. CDR1 is MNHNS, CDR2 SASEGT, per germline. CDR3 protein: CASSERQVPYQPQHF. The CDR3 region has the DNA TGTGCCAGCAGTGAGCGACAGGTTCCTTATCAGCCCCAGCATTTT.

This clone is a singleton in its sample. V usage is TRBV19 and J usage is TRBJ1-1, with D maybe TRBD1 (5 bases). The CDR3 length is 16 residues. Deletions cut 3 bases from V and 3 bases from J, with 17 bases between. CDR1 and CDR2 (germline): LNHDA, SQIVND (reference sequence). CDR3 sequence: CASSMGGRGRYTEAFF. In DNA, the CDR3 is TGTGCCAGTAGTATGGGTGGTCGGGGGAGGTACACTGAAGCTTTCTTT.

The chain joins TRBV28 to TRBJ1-1, with D possibly TRBD1 on 6 matching bases. Germline values: CDR1 MDHEN, CDR2 SYDVKM. V was cut by 4 bases and J by 5 bases, with 17 bases left in between. The CDR3 has 15 amino acids. CDR3 DNA sequence: TGTGCCAGCAGTTCCCACGGGGGGGGCCGGACTGAAGCTTTCTTT. Protein product: CASSSHGGGRTEAFF.

V gene TRBV4-1 combines with J gene TRBJ2-3; 7 nucleotides match TRBD1. CDR1 is MGHRA, CDR2 YSYEKL, per germline. V shed 6 bases and J 1 base; nucleotides not matched to a gene: 13. The CDR3 contains 17 residues. CDR3 sequence reads: CASSRGPMGRGTDTQYF. In DNA form, the CDR3 reads TGCGCCAGCAGTAGGGGGCCGATGGGCAGGGGCACAGATACGCAGTATTTT.

The chain carries TRBV5-4 and TRBJ2-7, with D possibly being TRBD1 (6 bases). Trimming cost V 4 bases and J 2 bases, with 19 bases left between them. The CDR3 is made up of 16 amino acids. CDR1 and CDR2 (germline): SGHNT, YYREEE (reference sequence). The DNA of the CDR3 is TGTGCCAGCAGCCTTGAACAGGGCTCGGAACCCTACGAGCAGTACTTC. Its translation is CASSLEQGSEPYEQYF.

The rearrangement uses TRBV7-9 and TRBJ1-3; no clear D. The germline V gene has CDR1 SEHNR and CDR2 FQNEAQ (reference sequence). Trimming cost V 1 base and J 2 bases, with 6 bases left between them. The CDR3 runs to 14 residues. The CDR3 here is CASSLGLTGNTIYF. The CDR3 nucleotides are TGTGCCAGCAGCTTAGGTCTTACTGGAAACACCATATATTTT.

V usage is TRBV6-1 and J usage is TRBJ1-1; 9 bases map to TRBD1. V shed 6 bases, J shed 3 bases, and the junction held 5 bases outside the gene matches. The germline CDR1 and CDR2 sequences are MNHNS and SASEGT. CDR3 length: 14 amino acids. The CDR3 coding sequence is TGTGCCAGCAGGGGGGGACAGGGATACACTGAAGCTTTCTTT. It is translated as CASRGGQGYTEAFF.

This chain connects TRBV19 to TRBJ2-3; D may be TRBD1 (6 bases). Trimming took 4 bases from V and 0 from J, leaving 11 bases between them. Germline assignment: CDR1 LNHDA and CDR2 SQIVND (reference sequence). The CDR3 runs 15 residues. CDR3 nucleotides: TGTGCCAGTAGTAGGGTTGGACAGAGCACAGATACGCAGTATTTT. It encodes CASSRVGQSTDTQYF.

The chain employs TRBV4-2 and TRBJ2-5; 14 nucleotides line up with TRBD2. This CDR3 has 17 residues. The germline CDR1 and CDR2 sequences are LGHNA and YNFKEQ. J lost 2 bases, V lost 1 base, and 3 bases had no gene match. The CDR3 reads CASSQGGLAGGQETQYF. The CDR3 coding sequence is TGTGCCAGCAGCCAAGGTGGACTAGCGGGGGGACAAGAGACCCAGTACTTC.

The rearrangement joins TRBV18 to TRBJ2-7, with D possibly matching TRBD2 (5 bases). This CDR3 has 15 amino acids. CDR1 is KGHSH and CDR2 is LQKENI in the germline V gene. Trimming removed 2 bases from V and 1 base from J, with 12 bases in between. The CDR3 DNA reads TGTGCCAGCTCACCAATCCGGGGTAGGTCCTACGAGCAGTACTTC. It is translated as CASSPIRGRSYEQYF.

This sequence joins TRBV25-1 and TRBJ1-1; tentative D call: TRBD1 (5 bases). V was trimmed by 1 base and J by 6 bases, leaving 12 bases between them. The length of the CDR3 is 14 residues. Germline loops: CDR1 MGHDK, CDR2 SYGVNS. CDR3 residues: CASSELGGWAEAFF. The DNA of the CDR3 is TGTGCCAGCAGTGAATTGGGGGGGTGGGCTGAAGCTTTCTTT.